The following is a TCR beta chain sequence with its context. The data stem from a study of blood T cell repertoires in COVID-19. Study as a whole: COVID-19 samples, acute and convalescent, were from the United States, Italy and Spain. PBMCs, B-cell-depleted T cells, or T cells were the source of the cDNA or gDNA that made up the material.

Original methodology: Reference gene primers were amplified, and this amplification served to estimate nucleated cell counts. TCRdb's copy holds only in-frame clones and misses some; the assay was immunoSEQ multiplex PCR. The D gene and trimming were derived from the DNA, and the V and J assignments and clone size from that table. The sample includes 200,000 to 300,000 clones, about 86% of them seen just once. This TCR derives from a man aged 30 to 45 with active or convalescent COVID-19. Sequencing was carried out using peripheral blood.

The CDR3 region has the DNA TGTGCCAGCACAGCAAATCAGGGTGGAGTCTACGAGCAGTACTTC. It encodes CASTANQGGVYEQYF. This rearrangement joins TRBV18 to TRBJ2-7, with TRBD1 as a possible D gene (5 bases). The germline gives CDR1 KGHSH, CDR2 LQKENI. V was shortened by 8 bases and J by 3 bases, with 20 bases between the two germline ends. CDR3 length equals 15 residues.